Listed here are 27 T cell receptor beta chains from one sample, sequenced in a study of blood T cell repertoires in COVID-19. Only in-frame clones appear in the TCRdb table, and some are missing; sequencing was by immunoSEQ multiplex PCR. The sample shows 290,000 or so clones, roughly 87% of them seen only once. Input material: peripheral blood. The receptors come from a young man with active or convalescent COVID-19.

J is TRBJ2-7 and V is TRBV5-8, with TRBD2 identical over 8 bases. Germline trimming cut 0 bases from V and 5 bases from J; bases unmatched to any gene: 4. CDR3 size: 14 residues. The germline V gene has CDR1 SGHTS and CDR2 YDEGEE. The CDR3 region is CASSLVRAGDEQYF. The CDR3 bases are TGTGCCAGCAGCTTGGTTCGAGCGGGAGACGAGCAGTACTTC.

The chain uses TRBV9 and TRBJ2-1, with 13 positions matching TRBD2. CDR1 is SGDLS and CDR2 is YYNGEE in the germline V gene. The CDR3 loop spans 17 amino acids. The J segment lost 6 bases and the V segment lost 1 base, leaving 7 bases of the junction unmatched. CDR3 sequence reads: CASSVTTSGRAINEQFF. CDR3 nucleotide sequence: TGTGCCAGCAGCGTAACAACTAGCGGGAGGGCCATCAATGAGCAGTTCTTC.

The rearrangement joins TRBV9 to TRBJ2-3; weak D call: TRBD1 (5 bases). The length of the CDR3 is 15 residues. V lost 0 bases and J 0 bases, leaving 8 bases between the germline ends. In germline, CDR1 is SGDLS, CDR2 YYNGEE. CDR3 region: CASSVAGRSTDTQYF. The CDR3 DNA follows: TGTGCCAGCAGCGTAGCAGGGCGGAGCACAGATACGCAGTATTTT.

This clone was observed a single time. V and J are TRBV24-1 and TRBJ2-2, with TRBD1 matching over 9 bases. The CDR3 runs 18 residues. After removal of 3 bases from V and 4 bases from J, the junction contained 11 bases not matched to a gene. Germline CDR1 is KGHDR and CDR2 is SFDVKD. The CDR3 DNA is TGTGCCACCAGTGATAAGCAATATCGGACAGGGGCCACCGGGGAGCTGTTTTTT. Protein product: CATSDKQYRTGATGELFF.

The rearrangement joins TRBV15 to TRBJ2-7, with 9 bases lining up with TRBD1. The ends lost 2 bases at V and 1 base at J; junction bases unmatched: 3. The CDR3 runs 15 residues. The germline V gene encodes CDR1 LNHNV and CDR2 YYDKDF (reference sequence). CDR3 sequence reads: CATSRSGQGSYEQYF. The CDR3 nucleotides are TGTGCCACCAGCAGATCGGGACAGGGTTCCTACGAGCAGTACTTC.

This clone has a single count. The rearrangement uses TRBV28 and TRBJ2-5; 8 nucleotides match TRBD1. The CDR3 extends over 14 amino acids. After removal of 4 bases from V and 7 bases from J, the junction contained 8 bases not matched to a gene. Looked up from germline, CDR1 is MDHEN and CDR2 is SYDVKM. The CDR3 DNA follows: TGTGCCAGCAGTTGGGACAGGTTGAGGGTGACCCAGTACTTC. Translating it yields CASSWDRLRVTQYF. Full variable domain (remainder filled in from reference TRBV28 and TRBJ2-5): DVKVTQSSRYLVKRTGEKVFLECVQDMDHENMFWYRQDPGLGLRLIYFSYDVKMKEKGDIPEGYSVSREKKERFSLILESASTNQTSMYLCASSWDRLRVTQYFGPGTRLLVL.

The chain is built from TRBV5-1 and TRBJ2-3, with D tentatively TRBD1 (5 bases). Germline V gene lookup returns CDR1 SGHRS and CDR2 YFSETQ. The V end was cut by 2 bases, the J end by 5 bases, with 12 bases between. The CDR3 length is 14 residues. The CDR3: CASSFGQGKDTQYF. CDR3 DNA sequence: TGCGCCAGCAGCTTTGGGCAGGGCAAAGATACGCAGTATTTT.

This clone came up once. The CDR3 nucleotides are TGTGCCAGCAGTTTCCCAGGGGGGAATGAGCAGTTCTTC. It specifies CASSFPGGNEQFF. The V and J genes are TRBV11-2 and TRBJ2-1, with D maybe TRBD1 (7 bases). The CDR3 covers 13 residues. V lost 6 bases to trimming and J lost 7 bases, with 13 bases between them. The germline V gene has CDR1 SGHAT and CDR2 FQNNGV.

The chain combines TRBV29-1 with TRBJ1-5; possibly TRBD1 for D (5 bases). The CDR3 totals 13 residues. The germline CDR1 and CDR2 sequences are SQVTM and ANQGSEA. The V and J ends lost 5 bases and 7 bases respectively, with 15 bases between them. CDR3 DNA sequence: TGCAGCGTTCTAGGAGGGGCAGGACAGCCCCAGCATTTT. This translates into CSVLGGAGQPQHF.

The CDR3 region is CASQYRTNTEAFF. The CDR3, as DNA: TGCGCCAGCCAATACAGGACGAACACTGAAGCTTTCTTT. The V call is TRBV4-1, the J call TRBJ1-1, with TRBD1 as a possible D gene (5 bases). Germline CDR1 and CDR2: MGHRA and YSYEKL. V lost 8 bases to trimming and J lost 1 base, with 11 bases between them. This CDR3 has 13 amino acids.

V gene TRBV27 combines with J gene TRBJ2-7; D might be TRBD2 (5 bases). Trimming removed 4 bases from V and 3 bases from J, with 10 bases in between. Per the germline V gene, CDR1 is MNHEY and CDR2 is SMNVEV (reference sequence). This CDR3 contains 13 residues. The CDR3: CASSYGRRYEQYF. The CDR3 bases are TGTGCCAGCAGTTATGGGAGACGCTACGAGCAGTACTTC.

The chain employs TRBV6-5 and TRBJ1-3; TRBD1 might be the D (5 bases). With 5 bases removed from V and 0 bases from J, the gap between germline ends came to 11 bases. Germline V lookup: CDR1 MNHEY, CDR2 SVGAGI. The CDR3 is 15 amino acids. The CDR3 DNA reads as TGTGCCAGCAGTAGCTCAGGGAACTCTGGAAACACCATATATTTT. Protein product: CASSSSGNSGNTIYF.

The rearrangement links TRBV4-1 to TRBJ2-5, with 10 bases lining up with TRBD1. V was clipped by 4 bases and J by 4 bases; unmatched bases: 9. This CDR3 contains 16 residues. Germline loops: CDR1 MGHRA, CDR2 YSYEKL. The DNA for the CDR3 is TGCGCCAGCAGCCTCCCCCTGGGGACAGGGGCAGAGACCCAGTACTTC. This codes for CASSLPLGTGAETQYF.

The chain has TRBV7-9 and TRBJ2-1; 8 bases map to TRBD2. This CDR3 has 15 residues. Germline V lookup: CDR1 SEHNR, CDR2 FQNEAQ (reference sequence). J was trimmed by 6 bases and V by 5 bases; bases with no gene match: 9. CDR3 residues: CASSPRGGDINEQFF. In nucleotides, the CDR3 is TGTGCCAGCAGCCCCCGGGGGGGCGATATCAATGAGCAGTTCTTC. The full variable domain, its missing parts supplied by reference TRBV7-9 and TRBJ2-1, is DTGVSQNPRHKITKRGQNVTFRCDPISEHNRLYWYRQTLGQGPEFLTYFQNEAQLEKSRLLSDRFSAERPKGSFSTLEIQRTEQGDSAMYLCASSPRGGDINEQFFGPGTRLTVL.

This chain links TRBV5-8 with TRBJ1-1; D is perhaps TRBD1 (5 bases). CDR3 length: 16 residues. Germline V gene sequence: CDR1 SGHTS, CDR2 YDEGEE. The V end was cut by 4 bases, the J end by 4 bases, with 20 bases between. As DNA, the CDR3 is TGTGCCAGCAGCCCGTGGGTCCAGGGATTGGGCACTGAAGCTTTCTTT. Protein: CASSPWVQGLGTEAFF.

The V gene is TRBV27, the J gene TRBJ1-4, with D perhaps matching TRBD1 (5 bases). The CDR3 spans 15 residues. Germline V lookup: CDR1 MNHEY, CDR2 SMNVEV (reference sequence). With 1 base removed from V and 8 bases from J, the gap between germline ends came to 14 bases. The CDR3 region has the DNA TGTGCCAGCAGTTTATTGGGGGGATGGGGCGAAAAACTGTTTTTT. Translation: CASSLLGGWGEKLFF.

The rearrangement links TRBV7-3 to TRBJ2-3; D is possibly TRBD2 (6 bases). CDR3 length equals 14 residues. The germline V and J ends were trimmed by 8 bases and 0 bases, with 12 bases remaining between them. Germline-derived CDR1 and CDR2 are SGHTA and FQGTGA. The CDR3, as DNA: TGTGCCAGCCGTCTAGCGCCTAGCACAGATACGCAGTATTTT. Its protein product is CASRLAPSTDTQYF. Full variable domain (rest looked up from reference TRBV7-3 and TRBJ2-3): GAGVSQTPSNKVTEKGKYVELRCDPISGHTALYWYRQSLGQGPEFLIYFQGTGAADDSGLPNDRFFAVRPEGSVSTLKIQRTERGDSAVYLCASRLAPSTDTQYFGPGTRLTVL.

The J gene is TRBJ2-7, the V gene TRBV5-1, with 9 bases fitting TRBD2. V was clipped by 7 bases and J by 5 bases; unmatched bases: 16. The germline CDR1 and CDR2 sequences are SGHRS and YFSETQ. This CDR3 region has 16 residues. The DNA of the CDR3 is TGCGCCAGCCAACCGGGCGCGGGAGGGACATACGACGAGCAGTACTTC. It translates to CASQPGAGGTYDEQYF.

V and J are TRBV27 and TRBJ1-5, with D possibly matching TRBD1 (5 bases). V was clipped by 5 bases and J by 2 bases, with 19 bases between them. The CDR3 sequence is 17 residues long. Germline V lookup: CDR1 MNHEY, CDR2 SMNVEV (reference sequence). CDR3 nucleotides: TGTGCCAGCAGTATATTTGGGCCAGGGATTGGCAATCAGCCCCAGCATTTT. Translated: CASSIFGPGIGNQPQHF.

The CDR3 DNA is TGTGCCAGCAGTTTATTGCCGGACAGCTCTGGAAACACCATATATTTT. Its translation is CASSLLPDSSGNTIYF. The chain uses TRBV28 and TRBJ1-3; maybe TRBD1 (6 bases). Germline V gene sequence: CDR1 MDHEN, CDR2 SYDVKM. V was pared by 1 base and J by 0 bases, with 10 bases between. CDR3 length: 16 residues.

The genes are TRBV21-1 and TRBJ2-3; no check of the table's D call, TRBD2, against the DNA was made. TRBV21-1 is reported as a pseudogene. The CDR3 spans 16 residues. Here the CDR3 DNA reads TGTGCCAGCAGCAAATTGACTTCCAATAGCACAGATACGCAGTATTTT. As protein: CASSKLTSNSTDTQYF.

This clone was found a few times. The chain uses TRBV10-1 and TRBJ2-2, with D tentatively TRBD1 (6 bases). The V end lost 0 bases, the J end lost 6 bases, and 11 bases lay between the germline ends. The germline CDR1 and CDR2 sequences are WNHNN and SYGVQD (reference sequence). The CDR3 is 15 residues long. The CDR3 loop reads CASSESDHRAGELFF. Written as DNA, the CDR3 is TGCGCCAGCAGTGAGTCTGACCACAGGGCCGGGGAGCTGTTTTTT.

The rearrangement joins TRBV7-2 to TRBJ2-5; a possible D gene is TRBD2 (6 bases). Per the germline V gene, CDR1 is SGHTA and CDR2 is FQGNSA. The V end lost 5 bases, the J end lost 2 bases, and 12 bases lay between the germline ends. This CDR3 comprises 14 residues. CDR3 residues: CASSKGLRQETQYF. For the CDR3, the DNA is TGTGCCAGCAGCAAGGGACTGCGACAAGAGACCCAGTACTTC.

The rearrangement uses TRBV15 and TRBJ2-7; TRBD2 might be the D (5 bases). The V gene lost 0 bases and the J gene lost 3 bases, with 18 bases spanning the gap. Germline lookup yields CDR1 LNHNV and CDR2 YYDKDF (reference sequence). The length of the CDR3 is 17 residues. The CDR3 here is CATSREVVSGIGYEQYF. The DNA for the CDR3 is TGTGCCACCAGCAGAGAGGTCGTGAGCGGTATCGGCTACGAGCAGTACTTC. The full variable domain, its missing parts supplied by reference TRBV15 and TRBJ2-7, is DAMVIQNPRYQVTQFGKPVTLSCSQTLNHNVMYWYQQKSSQAPKLLFHYYDKDFNNEADTPDNFQSRRPNTSFCFLDIRSPGLGDTAMYLCATSREVVSGIGYEQYFGPGTRLTVT.

The rearrangement joins TRBV5-4 to TRBJ1-2; possibly TRBD1 for D (6 bases). Germline V gives CDR1 SGHNT, CDR2 YYREEE (reference sequence). The CDR3 consists of 13 residues. Trimming took 4 bases from V and 7 from J, leaving 14 bases between them. For the CDR3, the DNA is TGTGCCAGCAGCCCCCCGGGGGGCTCTGGCTACACCTTC. It codes for CASSPPGGSGYTF.

This sequence joins TRBV5-1 and TRBJ1-2, with 9 bases matching TRBD1. The V segment lost 7 bases and the J segment 8 bases; nucleotides outside the gene matches: 6. The CDR3 has 12 residues. From germline, CDR1 is SGHRS and CDR2 YFSETQ. The CDR3 nucleotides read TGCGCCAGCGAGGGACAGGGAAAAGGCTACACCTTC. It specifies CASEGQGKGYTF.

DNA for the CDR3: TGCGCCAGCAGCCAAGTGCCGGGTAACACTGAAGCTTTCTTT. This translates into CASSQVPGNTEAFF. V gene TRBV4-1 combines with J gene TRBJ1-1; D unclear. This CDR3 is built from 14 residues. V dropped 1 base and J dropped 2 bases, with 8 bases sitting between them. Germline CDR1 is MGHRA and CDR2 is YSYEKL.